The sequence of this T cell receptor beta chain was determined in a study of identical twins. This clonotype turned up a few times. In TCRdb, the 5' RACE reads were re-called with MiXCR into one record per CDR3 protein. The profile shows 550,000 to 700,000 distinct CDR3 sequences, just under 10% of them singletons. This CDR3 is 15 amino acids long. The V gene lost 0 bases and the J gene lost 0 bases, with 8 bases spanning the gap. Germline-derived CDR1 and CDR2 are LGHDT and YNNKEL (reference sequence). These data were also reused for a study on yellow fever vaccine responses in identical twins.

This sequence was found in a woman between 18 and 29 years old in good health. The chain employs TRBV3-1 and TRBJ1-1; D remains unclear. Sequenced material: PBMCs. The CDR3 reads CASSQDGKMNTEAFF. The DNA for the CDR3 is TGTGCCAGCAGCCAAGATGGGAAAATGAACACTGAAGCTTTCTTT.